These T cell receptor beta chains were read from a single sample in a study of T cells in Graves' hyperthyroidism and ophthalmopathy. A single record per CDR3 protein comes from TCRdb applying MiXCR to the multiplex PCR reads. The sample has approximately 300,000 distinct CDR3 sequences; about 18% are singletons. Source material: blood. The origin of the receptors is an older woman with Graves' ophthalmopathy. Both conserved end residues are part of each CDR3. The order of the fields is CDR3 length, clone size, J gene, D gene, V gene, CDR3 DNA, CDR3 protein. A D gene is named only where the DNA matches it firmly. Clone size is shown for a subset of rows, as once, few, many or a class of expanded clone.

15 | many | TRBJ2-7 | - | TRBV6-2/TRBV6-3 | TGTGCCAGCAGTTACTTTGGAAGAGGATCCTACGAGCAGTACTTC | CASSYFGRGSYEQYF
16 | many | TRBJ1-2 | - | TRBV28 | TGTGCCAGCAGTTTATGGTCCTTCGACCAAAACGATGGCTACACCTTC | CASSLWSFDQNDGYTF
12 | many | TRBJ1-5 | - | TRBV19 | TGTGCCAGTAGTCCCGACACTCAGCCCCAGCATTTT | CASSPDTQPQHF
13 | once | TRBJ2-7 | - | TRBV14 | TGTGCCAGCAGCCCTATCGGACTTCTCGAGCAGTACTTC | CASSPIGLLEQYF
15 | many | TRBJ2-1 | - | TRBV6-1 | TGTGCCAGCAGTCATCGCCGATCTAGGTACAATGAGCAGTTCTTC | CASSHRRSRYNEQFF
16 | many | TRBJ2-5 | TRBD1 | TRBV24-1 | TGTGCCACCAGTGATTCCGGGACAGGGTACCAAGAGACCCAGTACTTC | CATSDSGTGYQETQYF
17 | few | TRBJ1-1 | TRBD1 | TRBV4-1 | TGCGCCAGCAGCCAAGAATACGATAGGACAGGCCATAGAAGGGCTTTCTTT | CASSQEYDRTGHRRAFF
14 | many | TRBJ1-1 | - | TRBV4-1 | TGCGCCAGCAGCCAAGGTCCGATAGGGTCTGAAGCTTTCTTT | CASSQGPIGSEAFF
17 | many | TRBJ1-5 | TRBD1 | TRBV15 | TGTGCCACCAGCAGAGGGTCTGGGACAGGGGGTGGACAGCCCCAGCATTTT | CATSRGSGTGGGQPQHF
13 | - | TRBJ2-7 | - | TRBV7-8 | TGTGCCAGCAGCGAAAGGGGGGGCTACGAGCAGTACTTC | CASSERGGYEQYF
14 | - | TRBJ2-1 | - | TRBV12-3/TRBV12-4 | TGTGCCAGCAGTTTTGCCCAGGGTAACAATGAGCAGTTCTTC | CASSFAQGNNEQFF
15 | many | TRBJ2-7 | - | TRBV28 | TGTGCCAGCAGTCTCATCGGCGGCGGCTCCTACGAGCAGTACTTC | CASSLIGGGSYEQYF
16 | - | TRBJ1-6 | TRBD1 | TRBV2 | TGTGCCAGCAGCGAACAGGGGTCGTCCTATAATTCACCCCTCCACTTT | CASSEQGSSYNSPLHF
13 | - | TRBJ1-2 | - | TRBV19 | TGTGCCAGTACCTCTCAGGGGTACTATGGCTACACCTTC | CASTSQGYYGYTF
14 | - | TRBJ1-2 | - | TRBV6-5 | TGTGCCAGCAGTTCGTTGACTGTCAACTATGGCTACACCTTC | CASSSLTVNYGYTF
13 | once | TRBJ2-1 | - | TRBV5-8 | TGTGCCAGCGCAGGGGTAGAACGAGAGACCCAGTTCTTC | CASAGVERETQFF
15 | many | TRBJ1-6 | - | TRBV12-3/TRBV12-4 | TGTGCCAGCAGTTCCAGGACGGTCTATAATTCACCCCTCCACTTT | CASSSRTVYNSPLHF
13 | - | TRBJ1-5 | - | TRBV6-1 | TGTGCCGGCAGGAGACGGGGTGCGGAGCCCCAGCATTTT | CAGRRRGAEPQHF
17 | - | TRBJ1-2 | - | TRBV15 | TGTGCCACCAGCAGAGATTTCCAGGGAAGGGGTAGCTATGGCTACACCTTC | CATSRDFQGRGSYGYTF
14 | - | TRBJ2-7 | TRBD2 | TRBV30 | TGTGCCTGGAGTCCTCTACTAGCGGTATACGAGCAGTACTTC | CAWSPLLAVYEQYF
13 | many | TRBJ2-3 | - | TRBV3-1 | TGTGCCAGCAGCGCCAAGTCGATAGATACGCAGTATTTT | CASSAKSIDTQYF
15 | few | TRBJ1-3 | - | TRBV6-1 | TGTGCCAGCAGTGAATGGGGGGGACACGGAAACACCATATATTTT | CASSEWGGHGNTIYF
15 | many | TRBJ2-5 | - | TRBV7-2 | TGTGCCAGCAGCTTAGCGTCAACTACTCAAGAGACCCAGTACTTC | CASSLASTTQETQYF
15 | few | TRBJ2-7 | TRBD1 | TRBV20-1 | TGCAGTGCTAAAAATGACAGGGGGCGCCCCTACGAGCAGTACTTC | CSAKNDRGRPYEQYF
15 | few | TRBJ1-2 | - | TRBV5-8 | TGTGCCAGCAGCTCCTGGGGGGGTCCCAACTATGGCTACACCTTC | CASSSWGGPNYGYTF
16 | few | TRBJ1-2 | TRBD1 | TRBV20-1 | TGCAGTGCTAGAGAAACGACAGGGGGCGATAACTATGGCTACACCTTC | CSARETTGGDNYGYTF
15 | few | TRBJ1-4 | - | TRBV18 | TGTGCCAGCTCACCAGAGGGCCTACGTGAGGAAAAACTGTTTTTT | CASSPEGLREEKLFF
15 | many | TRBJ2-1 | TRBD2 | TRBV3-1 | TGTGCCAGCAGCCAACCGGGACTAGCGGAGGGGGGGGAGTTCTTC | CASSQPGLAEGGEFF
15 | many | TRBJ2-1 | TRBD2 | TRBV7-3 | TGTGCCAGCAGCTTAGAACTAGCGGAATACAATGAGCAGTTCTTC | CASSLELAEYNEQFF
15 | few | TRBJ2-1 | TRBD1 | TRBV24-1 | TGTGCCACCAGTGAAGACAGGGGGCTTCACAATGAGCAGTTCTTC | CATSEDRGLHNEQFF
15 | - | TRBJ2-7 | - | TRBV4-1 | TGCGCCAGCAGCTATACCAATAGACCAACCTACGAGCAGTACTTC | CASSYTNRPTYEQYF
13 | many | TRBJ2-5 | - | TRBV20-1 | TGCAGTGCTAGAGATGGGGGCCATGAGACCCAGTACTTC | CSARDGGHETQYF
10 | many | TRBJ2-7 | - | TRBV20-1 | TGCAGTGTCGGGGTAGCCGAGCAGTACTTC | CSVGVAEQYF
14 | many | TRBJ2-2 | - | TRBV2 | TGTGCCAGCAGTGGGACTACGAACACCGGGGAGCTGTTTTTT | CASSGTTNTGELFF
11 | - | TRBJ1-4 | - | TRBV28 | TGTGCCAGCACATCGAATGAAAAACTGTTTTTT | CASTSNEKLFF
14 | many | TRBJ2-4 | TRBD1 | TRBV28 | TGTGCCAGCAGTGCAGACAGGGTCAAAAACATTCAGTACTTC | CASSADRVKNIQYF
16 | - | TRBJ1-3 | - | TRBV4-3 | TGCGCCAGCAGCCAAGACCCTAGAAGGGCTGGAAACACCATATATTTT | CASSQDPRRAGNTIYF
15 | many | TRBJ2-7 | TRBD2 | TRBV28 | TGTGCCAGCAGTGGGGCCGCGGGAGGGAGCCACGAGCAGTACTTC | CASSGAAGGSHEQYF
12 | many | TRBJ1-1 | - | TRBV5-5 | TGTGCCAGCAACATGGGGCAGACTGAAGCTTTCTTT | CASNMGQTEAFF
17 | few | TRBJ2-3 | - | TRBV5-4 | TGTGCCAGCAGCGCCCAACGAGGGGGACTAAGCACAGATACGCAGTATTTT | CASSAQRGGLSTDTQYF
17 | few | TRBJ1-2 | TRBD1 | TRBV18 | TGTGCCAGCTCACCGGGCACAGGGGTTAGCTATAACTATGGCTACACCTTC | CASSPGTGVSYNYGYTF
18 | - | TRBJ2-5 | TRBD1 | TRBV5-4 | TGTGCCAGCAGCTTGGTTAAGGGGATGTGGACAGGCCAAGAGACCCAGTACTTC | CASSLVKGMWTGQETQYF
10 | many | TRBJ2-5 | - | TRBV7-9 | TGTGCCAGCAGAAGAGAGACCCAGTACTTC | CASRRETQYF
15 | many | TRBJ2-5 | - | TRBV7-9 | TGTGCCAGCAGCCGGTCGGACCTGTACCAAGAGACCCAGTACTTC | CASSRSDLYQETQYF
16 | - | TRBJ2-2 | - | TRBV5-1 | TGCGCCAGCAGCATTACTCCGTCCTCAGACACCGGGGAGCTGTTTTTT | CASSITPSSDTGELFF
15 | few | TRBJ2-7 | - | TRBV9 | TGTGCCAGCAGCGCCGGACTTCTCCCCTCCTACGAGCAGTACTTC | CASSAGLLPSYEQYF